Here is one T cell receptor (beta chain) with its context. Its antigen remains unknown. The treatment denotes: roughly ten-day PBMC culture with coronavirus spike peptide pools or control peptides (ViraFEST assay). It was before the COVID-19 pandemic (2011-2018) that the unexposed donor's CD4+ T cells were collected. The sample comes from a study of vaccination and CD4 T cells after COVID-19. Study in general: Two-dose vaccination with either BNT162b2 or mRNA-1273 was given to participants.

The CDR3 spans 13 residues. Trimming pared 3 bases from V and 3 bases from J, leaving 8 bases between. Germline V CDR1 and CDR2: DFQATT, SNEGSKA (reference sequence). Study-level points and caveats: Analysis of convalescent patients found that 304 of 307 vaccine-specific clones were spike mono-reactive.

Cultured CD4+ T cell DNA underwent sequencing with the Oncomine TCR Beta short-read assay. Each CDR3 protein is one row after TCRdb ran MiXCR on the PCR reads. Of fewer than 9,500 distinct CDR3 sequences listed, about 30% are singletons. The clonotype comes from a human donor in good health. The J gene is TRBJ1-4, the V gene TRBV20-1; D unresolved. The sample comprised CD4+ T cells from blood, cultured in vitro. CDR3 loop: CSASAQPNEKLFF. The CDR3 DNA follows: TGCAGTGCTAGCGCACAGCCTAATGAAAAACTGTTTTTT.